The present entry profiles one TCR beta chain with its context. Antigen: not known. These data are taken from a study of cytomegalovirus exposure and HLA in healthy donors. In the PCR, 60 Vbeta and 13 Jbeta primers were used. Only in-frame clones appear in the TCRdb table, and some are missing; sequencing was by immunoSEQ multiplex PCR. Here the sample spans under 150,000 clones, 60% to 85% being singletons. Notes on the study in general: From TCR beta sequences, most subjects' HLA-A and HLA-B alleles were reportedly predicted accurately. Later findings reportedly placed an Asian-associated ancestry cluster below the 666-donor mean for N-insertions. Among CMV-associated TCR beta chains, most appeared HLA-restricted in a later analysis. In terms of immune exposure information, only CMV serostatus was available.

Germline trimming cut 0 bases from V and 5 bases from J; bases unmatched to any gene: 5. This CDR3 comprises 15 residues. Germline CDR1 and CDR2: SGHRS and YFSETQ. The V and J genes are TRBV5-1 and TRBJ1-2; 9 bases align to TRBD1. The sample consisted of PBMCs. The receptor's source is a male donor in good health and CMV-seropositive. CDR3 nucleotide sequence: TGCGCCAGCAGCTTGGCACAGGGGGCCCTGTATGGCTACACCTTC. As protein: CASSLAQGALYGYTF.